The 8 T cell receptor beta chains below come from one sample, sequenced in a study of blood T cell repertoires in COVID-19. TCRdb's table, derived via immunoSEQ multiplex PCR, lists solely in-frame clones and lacks some. The sample comprises 100,000 to 150,000 clones, around 81% of which are singletons, and 12% rests with the top ten. Sequencing was done on a sample of peripheral blood. Every receptor here comes from a man between 60 and 70 years old with acute or convalescent COVID-19.

This chain connects TRBV18 to TRBJ1-3; unclear D gene. Germline V CDR1 and CDR2: KGHSH, LQKENI. V was shortened by 0 bases and J by 0 bases, with 9 bases between the two germline ends. The CDR3 totals 16 residues. The CDR3 DNA sequence: TGTGCCAGCTCACCACCAAACAGAGTCTCTGGAAACACCATATATTTT. Its translation is CASSPPNRVSGNTIYF.

The chain links TRBV28 to TRBJ1-1, with TRBD1 matching over 10 bases. V was pared by 4 bases and J by 5 bases, with 10 bases of the junction left unmatched. CDR1 and CDR2 from the germline V gene are MDHEN and SYDVKM. CDR3 length: 16 residues. The CDR3: CASSSPPGTGVTEAFF. The CDR3 coding sequence is TGTGCCAGCAGTTCCCCGCCGGGGACAGGGGTGACTGAAGCTTTCTTT.

This chain joins TRBV30 and TRBJ2-7; 7 nucleotides agree with TRBD1. In germline, CDR1 is GTSNPN, CDR2 SVGIG (reference sequence). With V trimmed by 2 bases and J by 2 bases, 12 bases remained unmatched. The CDR3 length is 16 residues. The CDR3 DNA reads as TGTGCCTGGAGTCCGGCCCGGACAGGAATTACCTACGAGCAGTACTTC. Residues: CAWSPARTGITYEQYF.

This rearrangement joins TRBV7-3 to TRBJ2-1; 7 nucleotides agree with TRBD1. Trimming removed 5 bases from V and 10 bases from J; junction bases left unmatched: 5. This CDR3 contains 12 residues. Germline lookup yields CDR1 SGHTA and CDR2 FQGTGA. The CDR3 protein is CASSHNRGEQFF. Here the CDR3 DNA reads TGTGCCAGCAGCCATAACAGGGGAGAGCAGTTCTTC.

The chain recombines TRBV6-5 with TRBJ1-4; no reliable D call. This CDR3 has 16 amino acids. Germline V CDR1 and CDR2: MNHEY, SVGAGI. V shed 3 bases and J shed 7 bases, with 18 bases lying between them. CDR3 DNA sequence: TGTGCCAGCAGTTATAGCTTCTCGGGGATTCGTGAAAAACTGTTTTTT. Residues: CASSYSFSGIREKLFF.

The chain carries TRBV12-3 or TRBV12-4 and TRBJ2-7; TRBD1 might be the D (6 bases). The CDR3 runs to 13 residues. V lost 4 bases and J lost 6, with 13 bases in between. In DNA form, the CDR3 reads TGTGCCAGCAGTTGGACAACAGGGATCGAGCAGTACTTC. It encodes CASSWTTGIEQYF.

The chain is built from TRBV28 and TRBJ1-4; TRBD1 aligns across 8 bases. J lost 5 bases, V lost 6 bases, and 8 bases had no gene match. Germline V lookup: CDR1 MDHEN, CDR2 SYDVKM. This CDR3 contains 15 residues. The CDR3 DNA is TGTGCCAGCAGCTTTGGACAGGGTAACAATGAAAAACTGTTTTTT. As protein: CASSFGQGNNEKLFF.

The chain combines TRBV28 with TRBJ1-5; weak D call: TRBD1 (6 bases). V shed 2 bases and J shed 3 bases, with 11 bases lying between them. CDR3 length equals 15 residues. Germline V gene lookup returns CDR1 MDHEN and CDR2 SYDVKM. Written as DNA, the CDR3 is TGTGCCAGCAGTTTAAGGGGGTCCCTCAATCAGCCCCAGCATTTT. This codes for CASSLRGSLNQPQHF.